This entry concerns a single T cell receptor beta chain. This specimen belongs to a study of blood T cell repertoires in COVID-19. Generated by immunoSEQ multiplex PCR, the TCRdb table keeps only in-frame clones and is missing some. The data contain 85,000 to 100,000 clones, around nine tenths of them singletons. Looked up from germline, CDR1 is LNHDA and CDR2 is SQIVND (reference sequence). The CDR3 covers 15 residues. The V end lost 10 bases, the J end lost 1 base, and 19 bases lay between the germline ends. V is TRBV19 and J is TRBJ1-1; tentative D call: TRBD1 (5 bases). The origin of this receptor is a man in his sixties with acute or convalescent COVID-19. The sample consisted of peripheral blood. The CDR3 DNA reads TGTGCCACTATCTTGGCAGGGCGAGGGAACACTGAAGCTTTCTTT. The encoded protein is CATILAGRGNTEAFF.